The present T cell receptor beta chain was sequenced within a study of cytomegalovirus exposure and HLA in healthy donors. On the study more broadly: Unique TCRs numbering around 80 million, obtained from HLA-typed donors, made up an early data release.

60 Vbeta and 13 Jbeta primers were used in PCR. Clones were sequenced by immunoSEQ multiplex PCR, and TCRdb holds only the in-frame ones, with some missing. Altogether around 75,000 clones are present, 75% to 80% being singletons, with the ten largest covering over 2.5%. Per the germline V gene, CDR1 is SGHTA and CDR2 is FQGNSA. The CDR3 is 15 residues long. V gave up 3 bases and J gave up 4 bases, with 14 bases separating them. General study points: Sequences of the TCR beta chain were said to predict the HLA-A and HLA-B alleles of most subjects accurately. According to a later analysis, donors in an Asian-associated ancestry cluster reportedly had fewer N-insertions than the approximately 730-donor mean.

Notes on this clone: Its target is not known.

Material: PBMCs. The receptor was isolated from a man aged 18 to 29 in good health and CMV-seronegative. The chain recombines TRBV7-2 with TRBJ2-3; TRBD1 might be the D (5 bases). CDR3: CASSLTDTAADTQYF. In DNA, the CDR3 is TGTGCCAGCAGCTTGACGGACACGGCGGCAGATACGCAGTATTTT.